A single sample is the source of the 10 T cell receptor beta chains below, sequenced in a study of shared clonotypes between healthy human individuals. Data came from immunoSEQ multiplex PCR; TCRdb stores just in-frame clones and leaves some out. The sample consists of about 500,000 clones, approximately 71% of them appearing once. The material sequenced was PBMCs. All receptors come from a woman aged 40 to 49 in good health. Some clones in this sample may be carry-over from other donors' samples.

The CDR3 DNA follows: TGTGCCAGTAGTACCGGGACCCATAACACCGGGGAGCTGTTTTTT. Residues: CASSTGTHNTGELFF. This chain links TRBV19 with TRBJ2-2, with D perhaps assigned TRBD1 or TRBD2 (5 bases each). In germline, CDR1 is LNHDA, CDR2 SQIVND (reference sequence). The CDR3 extends over 15 amino acids. With 4 bases removed from V and 2 bases from J, the gap between germline ends came to 11 bases.

In DNA, the CDR3 is TGTGCCAGCAGCGTAGGGTACAGTGGGGGCACCGGGGAGCTGTTTTTT. It specifies CASSVGYSGGTGELFF. The chain uses TRBV9 and TRBJ2-2; D tentatively fits TRBD1 or TRBD2 (5 bases each). This CDR3 contains 16 residues. Germline CDR1 and CDR2: SGDLS and YYNGEE. Deletions cut 0 bases from V and 4 bases from J, with 13 bases between.

This clone was picked up many times. The same CDR3 also results from other DNA sequences found in this sample. V usage is TRBV7-2 and J usage is TRBJ1-1; D is undetermined. The CDR3 loop spans 13 amino acids. V lost 8 bases to trimming and J lost 0 bases, with 10 bases between them. Per germline, CDR1 SGHTA and CDR2 FQGNSA. CDR3 DNA: TGTGCCAGCGCGGGAACAGTGAACACTGAAGCTTTCTTT. This codes for CASAGTVNTEAFF. Complete variable domain (other parts from reference TRBV7-2 and TRBJ1-1): GAGVSQSPSNKVTEKGKDVELRCDPISGHTALYWYRQSLGQGLEFLIYFQGNSAPDKSGLPSDRFSAERTGGSVSTLTIQRTQQEDSAVYLCASAGTVNTEAFFGQGTRLTVV.

The table lists this clone with a count of one. This chain connects TRBV20-1 to TRBJ1-1; D gene unclear. The CDR3 has 11 amino acids. The germline gives CDR1 DFQATT, CDR2 SNEGSKA (reference sequence). Trimming cost V 3 bases and J 4 bases, with 6 bases left between them. The CDR3 DNA reads as TGCAGTGCTAGTACGGGCACTGAAGCTTTCTTT. Translation gives CSASTGTEAFF.

The genes are TRBV11-3 and TRBJ2-1; D perhaps matches TRBD2 (6 bases). CDR3 size: 15 residues. The germline gives CDR1 SGHNT, CDR2 YENEEA. Between the trimmed V and J ends, which lost 5 bases and 5 bases, there was a span of 16 bases. In DNA, the CDR3 is TGTGCCAGCAGCCCGACTAGGTCGAGTCACAATGAGCAGTTCTTC. This gives the protein CASSPTRSSHNEQFF.

The chain has TRBV4-1 and TRBJ2-7; D not certain. V was clipped by 3 bases and J by 2 bases, with 14 bases between them. Germline CDR1 is MGHRA and CDR2 is YSYEKL. This CDR3 contains 15 residues. The CDR3 coding sequence is TGCGCCAGCAGCCACGCCCCGGGTGGGGCCTACGAGCAGTACTTC. It codes for CASSHAPGGAYEQYF.

A single count supports this clone. CDR3 loop: CASSSSLGEQYF. The CDR3 nucleotides read TGTGCCAGCAGTTCATCACTAGGCGAGCAGTACTTC. V gene TRBV6-6 combines with J gene TRBJ2-7; a weak D match, TRBD2 (5 bases). V lost 4 bases, J lost 6 bases, and 10 bases lay in between. Germline loops: CDR1 MNHNY, CDR2 SVGAGI (reference sequence). This CDR3 contains 12 residues.

Worth noting for this clone: Other DNA sequences in the same sample also yield this CDR3. The chain uses TRBV30 and TRBJ2-5; D is unclear. The germline V gene encodes CDR1 GTSNPN and CDR2 SVGIG (reference sequence). With 3 bases removed from V and 1 base from J, the gap between germline ends came to 6 bases. The CDR3 covers 12 residues. DNA of the CDR3: TGTGCCTGGAGCCCTATCCAAGAGACCCAGTACTTC. Its translation: CAWSPIQETQYF.

The chain is built from TRBV18 and TRBJ2-7, with no clear D. Germline CDR1 is KGHSH and CDR2 is LQKENI. Trimming removed 6 bases at V and 0 bases at J, with 12 bases between. The CDR3 length is 14 residues. In nucleotides, the CDR3 is TGTGCCAGCTCCACCCCCAGCGTCTCCTACGAGCAGTACTTC. It codes for CASSTPSVSYEQYF.

In regard to this clone: A far larger clone is just one base off, so this is likely a read error. Other DNA sequences in this sample translate to the same CDR3. The chain couples TRBV30 to TRBJ2-3; D is unresolved. Trimming pared 1 base from V and 0 bases from J, leaving 2 bases between. The CDR3 runs 12 residues. Germline V lookup: CDR1 GTSNPN, CDR2 SVGIG (reference sequence). In DNA, the CDR3 is TGTGCCTGGAGTGCTAGCACAGATACGCAGTATTTT. This sequence encodes CAWSASTDTQYF.